Sequencing of this TCR beta chain was carried out in a study of blood T cell repertoires in COVID-19. V shed 5 bases and J 5 bases; nucleotides not matched to a gene: 6. The CDR3 is 14 residues long. The germline V gene has CDR1 SGHRS and CDR2 YFSETQ. Per the authors' pipeline: Amplification from reference gene primers served as the basis for estimated nucleated cell counts. The protocol was immunoSEQ multiplex PCR, while the TCRdb copy is restricted to in-frame clones and leaves out a portion. The V and J calls and clone size come from that table; D and trimming were worked out from the DNA. The sample lists nearly 60,000 clones, roughly 89% occurring once.

This clonotype was sampled from a man between 60 and 75 years old with active COVID-19. This chain joins TRBV5-1 and TRBJ2-1, with 8 bases identical to TRBD1. The sample comprised peripheral blood. CDR3 region: CASRFRGQDNEQFF. The CDR3 nucleotides are TGCGCCAGCAGGTTCCGGGGACAGGACAATGAGCAGTTCTTC.